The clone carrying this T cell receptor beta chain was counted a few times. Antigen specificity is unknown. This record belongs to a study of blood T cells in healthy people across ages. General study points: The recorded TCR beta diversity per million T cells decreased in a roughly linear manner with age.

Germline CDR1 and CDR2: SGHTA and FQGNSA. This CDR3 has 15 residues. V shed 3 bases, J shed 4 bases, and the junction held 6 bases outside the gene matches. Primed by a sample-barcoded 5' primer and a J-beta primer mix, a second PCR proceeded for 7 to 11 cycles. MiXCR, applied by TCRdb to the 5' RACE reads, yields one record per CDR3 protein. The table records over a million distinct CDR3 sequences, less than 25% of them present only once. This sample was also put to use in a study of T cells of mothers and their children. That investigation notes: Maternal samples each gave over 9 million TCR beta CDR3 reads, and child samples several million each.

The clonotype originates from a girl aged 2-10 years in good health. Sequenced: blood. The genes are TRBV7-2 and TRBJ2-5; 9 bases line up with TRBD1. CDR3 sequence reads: CASSFATGGTETQYF. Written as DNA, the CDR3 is TGTGCCAGCAGCTTCGCCACAGGGGGCACAGAGACCCAGTACTTC.